This T cell receptor (beta chain) is drawn from a study of response to subunit inactivated influenza vaccine. General study points: Few new T cells, the authors suggested, are recruited by each seasonal influenza vaccination.

Trimming stripped 5 bases from V and 12 bases from J, with 14 bases between. There are 12 residues in the CDR3. This clonotype was seen just once. Its antigen is as yet unknown. TCRdb called the RT-PCR reads again in MiXCR, with one record for every CDR3 protein. The data contain more than 600,000 distinct CDR3 sequences, about 18% of them singletons. The source material was PBMCs from blood, sampled 4 to 6 days after vaccination. The V call is TRBV12-3 or TRBV12-4, the J call TRBJ2-1, with TRBD2 as a possible D gene (5 bases). The receptor's source is a man in his forties or fifties who received an inactivated influenza vaccine. CDR3 in amino acids: CASSGRVWVQFF. For the CDR3, the DNA is TGTGCCAGCAGTGGGCGGGTTTGGGTGCAGTTCTTC.